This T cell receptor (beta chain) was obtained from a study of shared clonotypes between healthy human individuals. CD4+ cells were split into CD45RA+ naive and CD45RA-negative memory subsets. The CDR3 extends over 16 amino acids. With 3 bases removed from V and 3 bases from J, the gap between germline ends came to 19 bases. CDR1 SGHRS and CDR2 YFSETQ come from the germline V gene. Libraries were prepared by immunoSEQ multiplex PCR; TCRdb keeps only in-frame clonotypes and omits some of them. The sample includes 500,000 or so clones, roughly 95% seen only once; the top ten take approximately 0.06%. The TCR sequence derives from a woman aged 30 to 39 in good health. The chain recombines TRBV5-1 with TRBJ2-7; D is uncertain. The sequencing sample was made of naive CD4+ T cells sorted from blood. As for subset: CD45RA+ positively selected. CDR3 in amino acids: CASSSLETTMFYEQYF. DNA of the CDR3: TGCGCCAGCAGCTCATTGGAGACGACGATGTTCTACGAGCAGTACTTC.